Listed here is a single TCR beta chain. Sequencing used immunoSEQ multiplex PCR; TCRdb keeps in-frame clones, though not all of them. The repertoire holds approximately 96,000 clones, roughly 96% seen once, with 3.5% to 5% in the top ten. The CDR3 sequence is 17 residues long. J was trimmed by 6 bases and V by 4 bases; bases with no gene match: 15. Germline V gives CDR1 LGHDT, CDR2 YNNKEL (reference sequence). This specimen belongs to a study of blood T cell repertoires in COVID-19. Study information: Sites in the United States, Italy and Spain provided acute and convalescent COVID-19 samples. T cells, B-cell-depleted T cells, or PBMCs supplied cDNA or gDNA.

This sequence originates from a human donor with active COVID-19. The donor label of this sample is uncertain. The chain couples TRBV3-1 (or the pseudogene TRBV3-2) to TRBJ2-7; the match to TRBD2 covers 10 bases. Sequencing was done on a sample of peripheral blood. The CDR3 DNA is TGTGCCAGCAGCCTGTCCGGGACTAGCGCTCCAAGGGGCGAGCAGTACTTC. Its translation: CASSLSGTSAPRGEQYF.